This is a list of T cell receptor beta chains from one sample in a study of shared clonotypes between healthy human individuals. Using immunoSEQ multiplex PCR, the repertoire was profiled, and TCRdb retains in-frame clones only, with some absent. The table records 950,000 to 1,200,000 clones, 60% to 85% of them present only once. The sequenced material came from memory CD4+ T cells from PBMCs. The receptors derive from a man aged 18-30 years in good health. Some clones in this sample may be carry-over from other donors' samples. CDR3s include the opening cysteine and the closing phenylalanine or tryptophan. The D gene is left open where the match is weak. Not every row has a clone size; where given, it reads once, few, many or a size class.

v_call: TRBV7-2
clone_size: NA
d_call: NA
j_call: TRBJ2-1
cdr3_aa: CASSLEGRVSSYNEQFF
cdr3_nt: TGTGCCAGCAGCTTAGAGGGGCGGGTGAGCTCCTACAATGAGCAGTTCTTC

v_call: TRBV29-1
clone_size: NA
d_call: NA
j_call: TRBJ2-1
cdr3_aa: CSVPGQRSYNEQFF
cdr3_nt: TGCAGCGTTCCTGGACAGCGCTCCTACAATGAGCAGTTCTTC

v_call: TRBV6-5
clone_size: once
d_call: NA
j_call: TRBJ2-1
cdr3_aa: CASRQDTYNEQFF
cdr3_nt: TGTGCCAGCAGACAGGATACCTACAATGAGCAGTTCTTC

v_call: TRBV19
clone_size: NA
d_call: NA
j_call: TRBJ1-4
cdr3_aa: CASRPWGAPNEKLFF
cdr3_nt: TGTGCCAGCCGACCCTGGGGGGCGCCTAATGAAAAACTGTTTTTT

v_call: TRBV6-5
clone_size: NA
d_call: NA
j_call: TRBJ2-5
cdr3_aa: CASSYSGGRGQETQYF
cdr3_nt: TGTGCCAGCAGTTACTCCGGGGGGCGCGGCCAAGAGACCCAGTACTTC

v_call: TRBV4-1
clone_size: NA
d_call: TRBD1
j_call: TRBJ1-6
cdr3_aa: CASSLRTGPNSPLHF
cdr3_nt: TGCGCCAGCAGCCTCAGGACAGGCCCTAATTCACCCCTCCACTTT

v_call: TRBV27
clone_size: NA
d_call: NA
j_call: TRBJ2-7
cdr3_aa: CASSLPPRQGGIEQYF
cdr3_nt: TGTGCCAGCAGTTTACCCCCACGGCAGGGGGGAATCGAGCAGTACTTC

v_call: TRBV4-3
clone_size: NA
d_call: NA
j_call: TRBJ2-2
cdr3_aa: CASSQEGEVNTGELFF
cdr3_nt: TGCGCCAGCAGCCAAGAGGGCGAGGTGAACACCGGGGAGCTGTTTTTT

v_call: TRBV28
clone_size: once
d_call: NA
j_call: TRBJ2-7
cdr3_aa: CASSHLRAATYEQYF
cdr3_nt: TGTGCCAGCAGCCATCTTAGGGCCGCAACCTACGAGCAGTACTTC

v_call: TRBV5-1
clone_size: few
d_call: TRBD1
j_call: TRBJ1-4
cdr3_aa: CASSYGQGAANEKLFF
cdr3_nt: TGCGCCAGCAGCTATGGACAGGGGGCAGCTAATGAAAAACTGTTTTTT

v_call: TRBV4-1
clone_size: NA
d_call: TRBD2
j_call: TRBJ2-3
cdr3_aa: CASSQVGLAAGDTQYF
cdr3_nt: TGCGCCAGCAGCCAAGTGGGACTAGCGGCAGGGGATACGCAGTATTTT

v_call: TRBV29-1
clone_size: NA
d_call: TRBD1
j_call: TRBJ1-5
cdr3_aa: CSVVYRDRGLEKSNQPQHF
cdr3_nt: TGCAGCGTTGTCTACCGGGACAGGGGGCTAGAGAAAAGCAATCAGCCCCAGCATTTT

v_call: TRBV4-2
clone_size: NA
d_call: NA
j_call: TRBJ1-4
cdr3_aa: CASSYMIGANEKLFF
cdr3_nt: TGTGCCAGCAGCTACATGATAGGGGCTAATGAAAAACTGTTTTTT

v_call: TRBV29-1
clone_size: NA
d_call: NA
j_call: TRBJ2-3
cdr3_aa: CSFRSGDTQYF
cdr3_nt: TGCAGCTTCCGTAGCGGAGATACGCAGTATTTT

v_call: TRBV7-6
clone_size: few
d_call: TRBD1
j_call: TRBJ1-5
cdr3_aa: CASSAGGEGNQPQHF
cdr3_nt: TGTGCCAGCAGCGCAGGGGGCGAGGGCAATCAGCCCCAGCATTTT

v_call: TRBV5-1
clone_size: NA
d_call: NA
j_call: TRBJ1-2
cdr3_aa: CASSLEGTGNYGYTF
cdr3_nt: TGCGCCAGCAGCTTGGAAGGGACGGGAAACTATGGCTACACCTTC

v_call: TRBV21-1
clone_size: NA
d_call: NA
j_call: TRBJ1-3
cdr3_aa: CASSKGLRQGDRAGNTIYF
cdr3_nt: TGTGCCAGCAGCAAAGGATTGCGGCAGGGAGATAGGGCTGGAAACACCATATATTTT

v_call: TRBV6-6
clone_size: NA
d_call: NA
j_call: TRBJ1-1
cdr3_aa: CASSGPNTEAFF
cdr3_nt: TGTGCCAGTTCGGGGCCGAACACTGAAGCTTTCTTT

v_call: TRBV7-2
clone_size: NA
d_call: NA
j_call: TRBJ1-1
cdr3_aa: CASSFSGNTEAFF
cdr3_nt: TGTGCCAGCAGCTTCTCGGGGAACACTGAAGCTTTCTTT

v_call: TRBV15
clone_size: once
d_call: NA
j_call: TRBJ1-1
cdr3_aa: CATSSRRQVNTEAFF
cdr3_nt: TGTGCCACCAGCAGCCGGCGACAGGTGAACACTGAAGCTTTCTTT

v_call: TRBV6-6
clone_size: NA
d_call: NA
j_call: TRBJ1-1
cdr3_aa: CASSYSGRSGTEAFF
cdr3_nt: TGTGCCAGCAGTTACTCGGGTAGGTCGGGCACTGAAGCTTTCTTT

v_call: TRBV5-8
clone_size: NA
d_call: NA
j_call: TRBJ2-5
cdr3_aa: CASSLWGQGSQETQYF
cdr3_nt: TGTGCCAGCAGCTTGTGGGGGCAGGGGAGCCAAGAGACCCAGTACTTC

v_call: TRBV19
clone_size: NA
d_call: NA
j_call: TRBJ2-7
cdr3_aa: CASNRDSSSYEQYF
cdr3_nt: TGTGCCAGTAACAGAGACAGCAGCTCCTACGAGCAGTACTTC